The text below deals with one T cell receptor (beta chain). What it recognizes is unknown. This entry is derived from a study of monozygotic twins with inflammatory bowel disease. Eight cDNA synthesis reactions were run for every sample. TCRdb re-called the 5' RACE reads, yielding one record per CDR3 amino acid sequence without DNA. The sample yields 110,000 to 150,000 distinct CDR3 sequences, of which the top ten take up around 1.3%. Study-level points and caveats: Variability in patient repertoires may have come partly from differing immunosuppressive treatments.

The germline CDR1 and CDR2 sequences are SNHLY and FYNNEI. The CDR3 totals 15 residues. Sequencing was performed on blood. The receptor's source is a human donor with ulcerative colitis or Crohn's disease, or a healthy co-twin of an affected twin (not recorded which). The chain carries TRBV2 and TRBJ1-1; the TCRdb call, TRBD1, lacks DNA for checking. This CDR3 reads CASSRIQGPNTEAFF.